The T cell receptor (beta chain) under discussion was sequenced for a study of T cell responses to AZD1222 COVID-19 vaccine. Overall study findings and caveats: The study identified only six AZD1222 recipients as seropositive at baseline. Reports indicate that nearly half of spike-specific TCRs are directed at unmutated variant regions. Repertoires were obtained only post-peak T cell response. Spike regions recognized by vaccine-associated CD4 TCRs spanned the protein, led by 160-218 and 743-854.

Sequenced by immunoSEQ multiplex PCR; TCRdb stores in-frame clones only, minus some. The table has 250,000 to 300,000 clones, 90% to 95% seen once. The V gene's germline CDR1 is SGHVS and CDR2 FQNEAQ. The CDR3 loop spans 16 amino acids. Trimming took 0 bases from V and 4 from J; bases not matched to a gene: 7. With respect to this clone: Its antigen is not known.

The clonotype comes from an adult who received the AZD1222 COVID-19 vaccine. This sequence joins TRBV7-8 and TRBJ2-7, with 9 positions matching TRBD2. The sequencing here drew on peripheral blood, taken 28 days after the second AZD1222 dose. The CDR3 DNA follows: TGTGCCAGCAGCTTAGCGGGAGCGGGAGGTCGGTACGAGCAGTACTTC. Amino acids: CASSLAGAGGRYEQYF.